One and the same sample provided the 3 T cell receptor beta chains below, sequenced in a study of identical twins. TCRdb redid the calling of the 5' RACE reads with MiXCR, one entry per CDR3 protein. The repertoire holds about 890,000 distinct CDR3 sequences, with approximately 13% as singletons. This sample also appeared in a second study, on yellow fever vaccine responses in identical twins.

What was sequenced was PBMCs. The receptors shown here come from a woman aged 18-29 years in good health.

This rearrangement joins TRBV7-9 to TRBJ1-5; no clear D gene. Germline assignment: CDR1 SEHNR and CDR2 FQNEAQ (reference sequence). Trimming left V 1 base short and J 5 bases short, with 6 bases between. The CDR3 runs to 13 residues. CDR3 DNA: TGTGCCAGCAGCTTAGAGCCCCATCAGCCCCAGCATTTT. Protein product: CASSLEPHQPQHF.

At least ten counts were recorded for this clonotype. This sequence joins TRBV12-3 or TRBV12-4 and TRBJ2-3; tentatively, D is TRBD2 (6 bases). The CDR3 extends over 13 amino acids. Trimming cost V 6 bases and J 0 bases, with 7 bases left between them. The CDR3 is CASRGTSTDTQYF. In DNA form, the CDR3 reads TGTGCCAGCAGGGGGACTAGCACAGATACGCAGTATTTT.

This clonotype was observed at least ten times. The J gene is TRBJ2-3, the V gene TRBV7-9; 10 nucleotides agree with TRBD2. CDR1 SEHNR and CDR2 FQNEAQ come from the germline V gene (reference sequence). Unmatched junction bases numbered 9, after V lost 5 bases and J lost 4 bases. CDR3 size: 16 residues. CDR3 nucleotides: TGTGCCAGCAGCGGATCAGCGGGAGGGTTCGCAGATACGCAGTATTTT. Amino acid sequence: CASSGSAGGFADTQYF.